This T cell receptor (beta chain) was obtained from a study of beta chain features in type 1 diabetes. General study results and limits: A moderate, significant TCRB CDR3 shortening appeared in type 1 diabetes across four CD4+ subsets.

All sorted populations exceeded 98% purity. Turning to this clone: Antigen unknown.

TCRB transcripts that were expressed got sequenced, as all of the isolated RNA had been reverse transcribed. Sequencing used immunoSEQ multiplex PCR; TCRdb keeps in-frame clones, though not all of them. This table holds 240,000 or so clones, 20% found once. Trimming stripped 0 bases from V and 2 bases from J, with 15 bases between. Germline lookup yields CDR1 GTSNPN and CDR2 SVGIG (reference sequence). This CDR3 region has 16 residues. This TCR was sampled from a woman in her 40s with type 1 diabetes. J is TRBJ2-3 and V is TRBV30, with a tentative D call TRBD2 (5 bases). Sample: naive CD4+ T cells from blood. CDR3 residues: CAWSVGDYLNTDTQYF. CDR3 nucleotide sequence: TGTGCCTGGAGTGTGGGAGACTACCTCAACACAGATACGCAGTATTTT.